This passage covers 15 T cell receptor beta chains from one sample sequenced in a study of cytomegalovirus exposure and HLA in healthy donors (dated 2017 in TCRdb). Library preparation was by the immunoSEQ multiplex PCR assay. Held by TCRdb, this immuneACCESS table contains in-frame sequences only and omits some clones. Under half of the omission traces to an unresolved V gene where checked; the cause of the rest is unknown. This sample lists 65,000 to 100,000 clones; over 85% were detected once. Approximately 4% of the sample rests with the top ten. The sequenced material came from PBMCs. The source of these receptors is a young woman in good health and CMV-seronegative.

This chain uses TRBV4-2 with TRBJ1-2; 9 bases map to TRBD1. After removal of 4 bases from V and 7 bases from J, the junction contained 22 bases not matched to a gene. Germline assignment: CDR1 LGHNA and CDR2 YNFKEQ. The CDR3 spans 19 residues. CDR3 amino acids: CASSRFTTRDRVMVRGYTF. The CDR3 nucleotides read TGTGCCAGCAGCCGCTTTACGACCAGGGACAGGGTAATGGTTCGTGGCTACACCTTC.

The chain couples TRBV5-5 to TRBJ1-5, with 8 nucleotides matching TRBD1. Germline CDR1 and CDR2: SGHKS and YYEKEE (reference sequence). The length of the CDR3 is 14 residues. Trimming removed 2 bases from V and 10 bases from J; junction bases left unmatched: 8. CDR3 coding DNA: TGTGCCAGCAGCTTAGACAGGGGAGATAGACCCCAGCATTTT. Translated, it gives CASSLDRGDRPQHF.

The table lists this clone with a few counts. The chain employs TRBV27 and TRBJ1-2; D is undetermined. This CDR3 has 12 residues. From germline, CDR1 is MNHEY and CDR2 SMNVEV (reference sequence). Trimming left V 6 bases short and J 9 bases short, with 14 bases between. In DNA, the CDR3 is TGTGCCAGCAGGTCTGGAGGTACCAGCTACACCTTC. It is translated as CASRSGGTSYTF.

The rearrangement joins TRBV6-5 to TRBJ1-5; D not certain. V gave up 0 bases and J gave up 0 bases, with 9 bases separating them. This CDR3 region has 16 residues. Germline assignment: CDR1 MNHEY and CDR2 SVGAGI. The CDR3 DNA sequence: TGTGCCAGCAGTTACTCGGGCCCCAGTAGCAATCAGCCCCAGCATTTT. It codes for CASSYSGPSSNQPQHF.

This chain uses TRBV15 with TRBJ2-5, with D perhaps TRBD2 (5 bases). Between the trimmed V and J ends, which lost 3 bases and 4 bases, there was a span of 15 bases. The length of the CDR3 is 15 residues. CDR1 and CDR2 from the germline V gene are LNHNV and YYDKDF (reference sequence). CDR3 bases: TGTGCCACCAGCAGGGCGGGTATATTATCAGAGACCCAGTACTTC. The encoded protein is CATSRAGILSETQYF.

This chain joins TRBV6-5 and TRBJ1-1; 9 nucleotides line up with TRBD1. Germline V CDR1 and CDR2: MNHEY, SVGAGI. Losses at the gene ends were 6 bases for V and 10 bases for J; bases not matched to a gene: 6. There are 12 residues in the CDR3. CDR3 sequence (DNA): TGTGCCAGCAGACCCGGACAGGGGTTAGCTTTCTTT. Protein product: CASRPGQGLAFF.

This chain links TRBV5-6 with TRBJ1-4; D possibly corresponds to TRBD1 (6 bases). This CDR3 has 14 residues. Germline V gene sequence: CDR1 SGHDT, CDR2 YYEEEE. Trimming cost V 0 bases and J 10 bases, with 13 bases left between them. Here the CDR3 DNA reads TGTGCCAGCAGCTTGGAGTATAGACAGGCAAAACTGTTTTTT. Translation gives CASSLEYRQAKLFF.

The chain is built from TRBV15 and TRBJ1-2; 7 bases map to TRBD1. Germline CDR1 LNHNV, CDR2 YYDKDF (reference sequence). There are 12 residues in the CDR3. With V trimmed by 8 bases and J by 6 bases, 6 bases remained unmatched. CDR3 DNA: TGTGCCACCTCGACAGGGTGGGATGGCTACACCTTC. This codes for CATSTGWDGYTF.

The chain links TRBV7-8 to TRBJ2-3; 7 positions agree with TRBD2. Germline lookup yields CDR1 SGHVS and CDR2 FQNEAQ. CDR3 size: 15 residues. V lost 3 bases and J lost 2; bases outside the gene matches: 5. The CDR3: CASSLPGTITDTQYF. The CDR3 DNA sequence: TGTGCCAGCAGCTTGCCCGGGACTATCACAGATACGCAGTATTTT.

The CDR3 spells CASRALSGANVLTF. DNA of the CDR3: TGTGCCAGCAGGGCCCTCTCTGGGGCCAACGTCCTGACTTTC. The chain recombines TRBV7-9 with TRBJ2-6; D is unresolved. Germline V lookup: CDR1 SEHNR, CDR2 FQNEAQ (reference sequence). With 6 bases removed from V and 0 bases from J, the gap between germline ends came to 6 bases. This CDR3 is 14 amino acids long.

This chain links TRBV18 with TRBJ2-1; 11 positions match TRBD2. V gave up 3 bases and J gave up 5 bases; unmatched junction bases: 6. This CDR3 comprises 16 residues. Germline CDR1 is KGHSH and CDR2 is LQKENI. This chain's CDR3 is CASSPGIAGGNNEQFF. The CDR3 nucleotides read TGTGCCAGCTCACCCGGCATAGCGGGAGGGAACAATGAGCAGTTCTTC.

The rearrangement links TRBV5-1 to TRBJ1-2, with 11 bases identical to TRBD1. Unmatched junction bases numbered 8, after V lost 4 bases and J lost 6 bases. The CDR3 runs 15 residues. Germline CDR1 is SGHRS and CDR2 is YFSETQ. CDR3 sequence (DNA): TGCGCCAGCAGCAAGGGGACAGGGGGTCTCGATGGCTACACCTTC. Translation gives CASSKGTGGLDGYTF.

CDR3 nucleotide sequence: TGCAGCGTTCAACGGGACACCCAAGCCGGGGAGCTGTTTTTT. Amino acid sequence: CSVQRDTQAGELFF. V gene TRBV29-1 combines with J gene TRBJ2-2; D is possibly TRBD1 (6 bases). Per the germline V gene, CDR1 is SQVTM and CDR2 is ANQGSEA. This CDR3 is built from 14 residues. V was clipped by 5 bases and J by 6 bases, with 16 bases between them.

The chain couples TRBV9 to TRBJ2-7, with a weak D call TRBD2 (5 bases). Germline V CDR1 and CDR2: SGDLS, YYNGEE. The V gene lost 0 bases and the J gene lost 0 bases, with 13 bases spanning the gap. CDR3 length: 16 amino acids. CDR3 in DNA: TGTGCCAGCAGCGTAGGGACTGGGCAGACCTCCTACGAGCAGTACTTC. Its translation: CASSVGTGQTSYEQYF.

The chain is built from TRBV21-1 and TRBJ2-5; TRBD2 is taken as the D call from the table, unchecked against the DNA. TRBV21-1 is classified as a pseudogene. The CDR3 totals 13 residues. CDR3 coding DNA: TGTGCCAGCACCGAGGAGGGCCAAGAGACCCAGTACTTC. Translating it yields CASTEEGQETQYF.